The subject of this entry is one TCR beta chain. Its target is unknown. The PCR made use of 60 Vbeta and 13 Jbeta primers. The repertoire was sequenced with immunoSEQ multiplex PCR; TCRdb's copy has only in-frame clones and lacks some. This sample's clone table lists about 210,000 clones. This sample is drawn from a study of cytomegalovirus exposure and HLA in healthy donors. Background on the study: A prior analysis found about 120 million unique TCR beta sequences from some 200 million T cells.

The length of the CDR3 is 12 residues. V was shortened by 6 bases and J by 1 base, with 6 bases between the two germline ends. Germline V gene lookup returns CDR1 MDHEN and CDR2 SYDVKM. Study results and caveats: In a later analysis, specific HLA alleles were associated with 16,000 or so TCR beta sequences at a 0.05 false discovery rate. Later analysis placed DRB1 highest and HLA-C lowest in TCR association rates, which differed by HLA locus. Later work showed greater clonal expansion in HLA-associated TCR beta chains than in equally common others.

Sequencing used PBMCs. The sequence was obtained from a woman in her twenties or thirties in good health and CMV-seropositive. The genes are TRBV28 and TRBJ1-1; D is ambiguous. The CDR3 nucleotides are TGTGCCAGCAGGGCAAAGAACACTGAAGCTTTCTTT. This codes for CASRAKNTEAFF.